Listed below are T cell receptor beta chains from one sample, sequenced in a study of response to subunit inactivated influenza vaccine. One entry per CDR3 protein, called by TCRdb with MiXCR from the RT-PCR reads. This sample has approximately 730,000 distinct CDR3 sequences, with approximately 15% found just once. The sequenced sample was PBMCs from blood, obtained 14 to 15 days before vaccination. The receptors stem from a man aged 50 or older who received an inactivated influenza vaccine. CDR3s include the opening cysteine and the closing phenylalanine or tryptophan. A D gene is named only where the DNA matches it firmly. Some rows mark clone size as missing; the rest say once, few, many or name a class of expanded clone.

clone_size	d_call	v_call	j_call	cdr3_aa	cdr3_nt
.	.	TRBV7-2	TRBJ2-5	CASFRDKGTQYF	TGTGCCAGTTTCCGGGACAAGGGGACCCAGTACTTC
few	TRBD1	TRBV4-3	TRBJ2-3	CASSQGVQGAYVTQYF	TGCGCCAGCAGCCAAGGGGTACAGGGGGCCTATGTTACGCAGTATTTT
few	TRBD2	TRBV18	TRBJ2-7	CASSPLGTRGYEQYF	TGTGCCAGCTCACCACTCGGGACTAGGGGTTACGAGCAGTACTTC
.	.	TRBV18	TRBJ2-5	CASARGVQESQYF	TGTGCCAGCGCCCGCGGTGTTCAAGAGAGCCAGTACTTC
many	.	TRBV2	TRBJ2-2	CASRSSSGDTGELFF	TGTGCCAGCAGGTCCTCTTCAGGGGACACCGGGGAGCTGTTTTTT
many	.	TRBV9	TRBJ2-1	CASSVGSGPEQFF	TGTGCCAGCAGCGTAGGGTCAGGGCCTGAGCAGTTCTTC
few	.	TRBV12-3/TRBV12-4	TRBJ2-5	CASSLSGHVQETQYF	TGTGCCAGCAGTTTGAGCGGTCATGTCCAAGAGACCCAGTACTTC
once	TRBD2	TRBV6-1	TRBJ2-5	CASSGRGGGLETQYF	TGTGCCAGCAGTGGCCGTGGCGGGGGGCTGGAGACCCAGTACTTC
.	TRBD2	TRBV28	TRBJ2-1	CATRAGTSGGAGVNEQFF	TGTGCCACGCGGGCGGGGACTAGCGGGGGGGCGGGAGTGAATGAGCAGTTCTTC
few	.	TRBV29-1	TRBJ1-1	CSIEPGPEAFF	TGCAGCATCGAGCCGGGTCCTGAAGCTTTCTTT
.	.	TRBV20-1	TRBJ1-2	CSARVAVRYTF	TGCAGTGCTAGGGTCGCAGTCCGCTACACCTTC
few	.	TRBV19	TRBJ1-5	CASSMAGGARPQHF	TGTGCCAGTAGTATGGCGGGGGGGGCCCGGCCCCAGCATTTT
.	TRBD2	TRBV28	TRBJ2-3	CASRGTSITDTQYF	TGTGCCAGCAGGGGGACTAGCATCACAGATACGCAGTATTTT
.	TRBD2	TRBV11-1	TRBJ2-3	CASSTTSGSGADTQYF	TGTGCCAGCAGCACAACTAGCGGGAGCGGGGCAGATACGCAGTATTTT
few	.	TRBV5-1	TRBJ2-6	CASSLFGGGGASGANVLTF	TGCGCCAGCAGCTTGTTCGGCGGAGGGGGCGCTTCTGGGGCCAACGTCCTGACTTTC
.	.	TRBV6-2/TRBV6-3	TRBJ2-2	CASSFAGRGARGLTGELFF	TGTGCCAGCAGTTTTGCAGGACGGGGAGCCCGAGGGTTAACCGGGGAGCTGTTTTTT
.	.	TRBV5-1	TRBJ1-2	CASTRAGGHENYGYTF	TGCGCCAGCACTAGAGCGGGGGGACACGAGAACTATGGCTACACCTTC
.	.	TRBV12-3/TRBV12-4	TRBJ1-5	CASSPGGLQHF	TGTGCCAGCAGTCCCGGAGGGCTCCAGCATTTT
few	.	TRBV7-9	TRBJ2-2	CASSSGHQNTGELFF	TGTGCCAGCAGCTCGGGACATCAGAACACCGGGGAGCTGTTTTTT
many	.	TRBV14	TRBJ2-1	CASSSSLENNEQFF	TGTGCCAGCAGTTCCAGTCTAGAGAACAATGAGCAGTTCTTC
.	.	TRBV5-1	TRBJ2-2	CASGPLRGTGELFF	TGCGCCAGCGGCCCGTTGAGGGGTACCGGGGAGCTGTTTTTT
.	TRBD2	TRBV7-2	TRBJ2-3	CASSKVAGTDTQYF	TGTGCCAGCAGCAAAGTAGCGGGGACAGATACGCAGTATTTT
.	TRBD2	TRBV20-1	TRBJ2-2	CSALGLAGDTGELFF	TGCAGTGCACTGGGACTAGCGGGAGACACCGGGGAGCTGTTTTTT
few	TRBD2	TRBV4-2	TRBJ2-1	CASSQEFWTSGIDEQFF	TGTGCCAGCAGCCAAGAATTCTGGACTAGCGGGATCGATGAGCAGTTCTTC
few	.	TRBV25-1	TRBJ2-5	CASSELGGKETQYF	TGTGCCAGCAGTGAATTAGGGGGGAAAGAGACCCAGTACTTC
.	.	TRBV11-3	TRBJ2-1	CASSLDPESREQFF	TGTGCCAGCAGCTTAGATCCAGAATCGAGGGAGCAGTTCTTC
few	TRBD2	TRBV12-3/TRBV12-4	TRBJ2-7	CASSWAGVGEQYF	TGTGCCAGCAGTTGGGCGGGGGTCGGCGAGCAGTACTTC
many	.	TRBV3-1	TRBJ2-4	CASSQDSRLAKNIQYF	TGTGCCAGCAGCCAAGATAGCCGGCTAGCCAAAAACATTCAGTACTTC
.	.	TRBV15	TRBJ2-5	CATSGTPAAGETQYF	TGTGCCACCAGTGGGACGCCGGCCGCTGGAGAGACCCAGTACTTC
.	TRBD2	TRBV3-1	TRBJ2-7	CASSQLAGSYEQYF	TGTGCCAGCAGCCAACTAGCGGGGTCCTACGAGCAGTACTTC
few	TRBD1	TRBV7-2	TRBJ2-7	CASSSAVGQGFSYEQYF	TGTGCCAGCAGCTCGGCTGTGGGACAGGGTTTCTCCTACGAGCAGTACTTC
few	TRBD2	TRBV12-3/TRBV12-4	TRBJ2-3	CASSKTNPSGKTDTQYF	TGTGCCAGCAGTAAAACCAACCCTAGCGGAAAAACAGATACGCAGTATTTT
few	TRBD2	TRBV3-1	TRBJ2-3	CASSPTTSGTVTDTQYF	TGTGCCAGCAGCCCCACGACTAGCGGAACCGTCACAGATACGCAGTATTTT
few	.	TRBV20-1	TRBJ2-5	CSARDIPAGETQYF	TGCAGTGCTAGAGACATCCCGGCGGGGGAGACCCAGTACTTC
few	.	TRBV9	TRBJ2-7	CASSVGFGPVGEQYF	TGTGCCAGCAGCGTAGGTTTTGGACCCGTCGGAGAGCAGTACTTC
few	.	TRBV5-1	TRBJ1-4	CASSPGNRDEKLFF	TGCGCCAGCAGCCCGGGCAACAGGGATGAAAAACTGTTTTTT
few	.	TRBV7-2	TRBJ2-2	CASSLVDYYTGELFF	TGTGCCAGCAGCTTAGTGGACTATTACACCGGGGAGCTGTTTTTT
few	.	TRBV7-2	TRBJ2-1	CASSPGGSTYNEQFF	TGTGCCAGCAGCCCCGGGGGCAGTACCTACAATGAGCAGTTCTTC
.	TRBD1	TRBV3-1	TRBJ1-1	CASRTGGKAFF	TGTGCCAGCAGGACAGGGGGCAAGGCTTTCTTT
.	.	TRBV12-3/TRBV12-4	TRBJ1-1	CASSLGSGYTEAFF	TGTGCCAGCAGTTTGGGCTCGGGGTACACTGAAGCTTTCTTT
few	TRBD2	TRBV4-3	TRBJ2-2	CASSQEPSGNTGELFF	TGCGCCAGCAGCCAAGAGCCTAGCGGGAACACCGGGGAGCTGTTTTTT
.	TRBD1	TRBV5-1	TRBJ2-5	CASSPPPGQGAGTQYF	TGCGCCAGCAGCCCCCCACCGGGACAGGGCGCGGGGACCCAGTACTTC
.	TRBD2	TRBV10-2	TRBJ2-3	CASSEERGTDTQYF	TGCGCCAGCAGTGAGGAGCGGGGGACAGATACGCAGTATTTT
few	.	TRBV15	TRBJ2-7	CATSRDRGPSYEQYF	TGTGCCACCAGCAGAGACAGGGGTCCCTCCTACGAGCAGTACTTC